Shown below are 29 T cell receptor beta chains from a single sample sequenced in a study of cytomegalovirus exposure and HLA in healthy donors. PCR primers comprised 60 Vbeta and 13 Jbeta primers. Generated by immunoSEQ multiplex PCR, the TCRdb table keeps only in-frame clones and is missing some. This table has fewer than 95,000 clones, around 80% appearing once. Sequencing was carried out using PBMCs. These TCRs come from a young man in good health and CMV-seronegative.

The chain is built from TRBV6-5 and TRBJ2-1, with 8 nucleotides matching TRBD2. The germline CDR1 and CDR2 sequences are MNHEY and SVGAGI. V trimming: 11 bases; J trimming: 3 bases; junction bases outside the gene matches: 12. This CDR3 comprises 15 residues. The CDR3 sequence: CASQRYGGVYNEQFF. The CDR3 bases are TGTGCCTCCCAGAGATACGGGGGGGTCTACAATGAGCAGTTCTTC.

The chain carries TRBV11-3 and TRBJ2-1, with D tentatively TRBD2 (6 bases). V lost 3 bases and J lost 3, with 6 bases in between. Per the germline V gene, CDR1 is SGHNT and CDR2 is YENEEA. The CDR3 sequence is 13 residues long. The CDR3 DNA reads TGTGCCAGCAGCTTGGGACTCTACAATGAGCAGTTCTTC. Translating it yields CASSLGLYNEQFF.

The rearrangement links TRBV19 to TRBJ2-5; D is perhaps TRBD1 (5 bases). Trimming left V 4 bases short and J 1 base short, with 16 bases between. Per germline, CDR1 LNHDA and CDR2 SQIVND (reference sequence). CDR3 length: 16 amino acids. CDR3 loop: CASSTRQFTAQETQYF. CDR3 in DNA: TGTGCCAGTAGTACTCGACAGTTTACTGCCCAAGAGACCCAGTACTTC.

The chain employs TRBV5-1 and TRBJ1-1; 10 bases fit TRBD1. V shed 0 bases, J shed 4 bases, and the junction held 0 bases outside the gene matches. CDR1 is SGHRS, CDR2 YFSETQ, per germline. The CDR3 totals 14 residues. The chain's CDR3 is CASSLGDRGTEAFF. The CDR3 nucleotides read TGCGCCAGCAGCTTGGGGGACAGGGGCACTGAAGCTTTCTTT.

J is TRBJ1-2 and V is TRBV5-1; TRBD1 is a possible D gene (5 bases). Germline CDR1 SGHRS, CDR2 YFSETQ. This CDR3 has 17 amino acids. Trimming took 0 bases from V and 4 from J, leaving 19 bases between them. The CDR3 region has the DNA TGCGCCAGCAGCTTGGCCTCCCATATGGACACAGGCTATGGCTACACCTTC. Translation gives CASSLASHMDTGYGYTF.

J is TRBJ2-7 and V is TRBV7-2; D is possibly TRBD1 (6 bases). Trimming stripped 4 bases from V and 5 bases from J, with 21 bases between. The CDR3 runs 16 residues. Germline lookup yields CDR1 SGHTA and CDR2 FQGNSA. CDR3 DNA: TGTGCCAGCAGCTCCCTGGGGATGACAGGTCGCGACGAGCAGTACTTC. Encoded protein: CASSSLGMTGRDEQYF.

There are a few counts of this clone. A much larger clone sits a single nucleotide away, making a read error possible. The rearrangement links TRBV4-2 to TRBJ1-4; no clear D. The CDR3 extends over 13 amino acids. V was cut by 0 bases and J by 14 bases, with 13 bases left in between. Germline CDR1 and CDR2: LGHNA and YNFKEQ. CDR3: CASSQEDTRGLFF. The CDR3 nucleotides read TGTGCCAGCAGCCAAGAAGACACCCGAGGGCTGTTTTTT.

V is TRBV7-9 and J is TRBJ1-1; D ambiguous. Trimming shortened V by 5 bases and J by 0 bases, and 13 bases separated the two germline ends. This CDR3 is 15 amino acids long. CDR1 is SEHNR and CDR2 is FQNEAQ in the germline V gene (reference sequence). CDR3 sequence: CASSPDWSLNTEAFF. DNA of the CDR3: TGTGCCAGCAGCCCAGACTGGAGTCTGAACACTGAAGCTTTCTTT. The entire variable domain, with the rest obtained from reference TRBV7-9 and TRBJ1-1, is as follows: DTGVSQNPRHKITKRGQNVTFRCDPISEHNRLYWYRQTLGQGPEFLTYFQNEAQLEKSRLLSDRFSAERPKGSFSTLEIQRTEQGDSAMYLCASSPDWSLNTEAFFGQGTRLTVV.

This chain links TRBV5-1 with TRBJ2-4; no reliable D call. CDR3 length equals 15 residues. Germline V gene lookup returns CDR1 SGHRS and CDR2 YFSETQ. Trimming took 2 bases from V and 0 from J, leaving 9 bases between them. In nucleotides, the CDR3 is TGCGCCAGCAGCTTATCATTCGGAGCCAAAAACATTCAGTACTTC. As protein: CASSLSFGAKNIQYF.

In regard to this clone: The sample has other DNA sequences that encode this CDR3 too. This chain uses TRBV7-8 with TRBJ2-7; 7 nucleotides agree with TRBD1. The length of the CDR3 is 13 residues. The ends lost 5 bases at V and 4 bases at J; junction bases unmatched: 5. From germline, CDR1 is SGHVS and CDR2 FQNEAQ. CDR3 region: CASSKVQGYEQYF. CDR3 nucleotide sequence: TGTGCCAGCAGCAAAGTACAGGGGTACGAGCAGTACTTC.

The chain combines TRBV27 with TRBJ1-1; maybe TRBD1 (5 bases). V was clipped by 4 bases and J by 0 bases, with 6 bases between them. Germline loops: CDR1 MNHEY, CDR2 SMNVEV (reference sequence). The CDR3 spans 13 residues. CDR3 nucleotides: TGTGCCAGCAGTTCGACAGTGAACACTGAAGCTTTCTTT. The encoded protein is CASSSTVNTEAFF.

This clone was seen only once. The chain is built from TRBV5-1 and TRBJ1-4; D unclear. The CDR3 extends over 14 amino acids. Germline CDR1 SGHRS, CDR2 YFSETQ. The V end lost 0 bases, the J end lost 4 bases, and 7 bases lay between the germline ends. In DNA form, the CDR3 reads TGCGCCAGCAGCTTGGACATCTTTAATGAAAAACTGTTTTTT. As protein: CASSLDIFNEKLFF.

This clone was seen a handful of times. This chain links TRBV18 with TRBJ1-1; 7 bases agree with TRBD1. V gave up 1 base and J gave up 8 bases; unmatched junction bases: 1. CDR1 is KGHSH and CDR2 is LQKENI in the germline V gene. This CDR3 has 12 residues. This CDR3 reads CASSPRGGEAFF. In DNA, the CDR3 is TGTGCCAGCTCACCACGAGGGGGCGAAGCTTTCTTT.

The chain has TRBV18 and TRBJ2-7; the match to TRBD2 covers 7 bases. The CDR3 is 15 amino acids. The germline CDR1 and CDR2 sequences are KGHSH and LQKENI. After removal of 5 bases from V and 0 bases from J, the junction contained 7 bases not matched to a gene. DNA for the CDR3: TGTGCCAGCTCATCGAGCGGGGTCATCTCCTACGAGCAGTACTTC. This encodes CASSSSGVISYEQYF.

This clone has just a few counts. The chain is built from TRBV11-2 and TRBJ1-2, with 12 bases aligning to TRBD1. The CDR3 is 16 residues long. V lost 6 bases and J lost 2; bases outside the gene matches: 7. The germline V gene has CDR1 SGHAT and CDR2 FQNNGV. The CDR3 DNA is TGTGCCAGCAGTCCGGGACAGGGGGCGATCAACTATGGCTACACCTTC. Encoded protein: CASSPGQGAINYGYTF.

The sample holds one count of this clone. The V gene is TRBV6-5, the J gene TRBJ2-7; a weak D match, TRBD1 (5 bases). Germline V gives CDR1 MNHEY, CDR2 SVGAGI. This CDR3 contains 13 residues. V was trimmed by 2 bases and J by 6 bases, leaving 11 bases between them. CDR3: CASSYRRQSEQYF. DNA for the CDR3: TGTGCCAGCAGTTACCGTAGACAGTCCGAGCAGTACTTC.

CDR3 in DNA: TGTGCCAGCAGTTACTCTATGACAGTCTATGGCTACACCTTC. This gives the protein CASSYSMTVYGYTF. V gene TRBV6-5 combines with J gene TRBJ1-2, with D possibly TRBD1 on 5 matching bases. The CDR3 length is 14 residues. Trimming cost V 0 bases and J 4 bases, with 9 bases left between them. The germline gives CDR1 MNHEY, CDR2 SVGAGI.

The V call is TRBV19, the J call TRBJ1-1, with D uncertain. V was shortened by 5 bases and J by 8 bases, with 15 bases between the two germline ends. Germline V gene lookup returns CDR1 LNHDA and CDR2 SQIVND (reference sequence). The CDR3 loop spans 13 amino acids. The CDR3 nucleotides read TGTGCCAGTAGTTTGGCGCCAGGCTCCGAAGCTTTCTTT. Amino acid sequence: CASSLAPGSEAFF. The full variable domain, in which reference TRBV19 and TRBJ1-1 provide the parts outside the CDR3, is DGGITQSPKYLFRKEGQNVTLSCEQNLNHDAMYWYRQDPGQGLRLIYYSQIVNDFQKGDIAEGYSVSREKKESFPLTVTSAQKNPTAFYLCASSLAPGSEAFFGQGTRLTVV.

This sequence joins TRBV4-1 and TRBJ2-3, with D possibly matching TRBD2 (5 bases). V shed 0 bases and J shed 4 bases, with 14 bases lying between them. The CDR3 length is 16 residues. The V gene's germline CDR1 is MGHRA and CDR2 YSYEKL. The CDR3 region is CASSQDVSSGADTQYF. The CDR3, as DNA: TGCGCCAGCAGCCAAGATGTTTCAAGCGGAGCAGATACGCAGTATTTT.

The gene calls are TRBV25-1 and TRBJ2-2; D is undetermined. The V gene's germline CDR1 is MGHDK and CDR2 SYGVNS. The V and J ends lost 0 bases and 6 bases respectively, with 2 bases between them. The CDR3 loop spans 12 amino acids. The CDR3, as DNA: TGTGCCAGCAGTGAATACTCCGGGGAGCTGTTTTTT. Protein product: CASSEYSGELFF.

This sequence joins TRBV7-9 and TRBJ1-1; 8 bases map to TRBD1. V dropped 6 bases and J dropped 8; count of bases not matched to a gene: 11. The germline V gene encodes CDR1 SEHNR and CDR2 FQNEAQ (reference sequence). The CDR3 sequence is 14 residues long. CDR3 DNA: TGTGCCAGCAGACCGGAGACAGGGGTTGGGGAAGCTTTCTTT. Its translation is CASRPETGVGEAFF.

The rearrangement uses TRBV2 and TRBJ2-5; 10 positions match TRBD2. Germline lookup yields CDR1 SNHLY and CDR2 FYNNEI. Trimming removed 2 bases from V and 5 bases from J; junction bases left unmatched: 11. The CDR3 contains 17 residues. The CDR3 DNA sequence: TGTGCCAGCAGTGAACCTAGCGGGGGACCGGTGAGGGAGACCCAGTACTTC. It specifies CASSEPSGGPVRETQYF.

The J gene is TRBJ2-5, the V gene TRBV27; possible D gene TRBD1, 6 bases. The last part of the DNA fits TRBJ2-7 better; the J call may be wrong. This CDR3 has 12 amino acids. Germline values: CDR1 MNHEY, CDR2 SMNVEV (reference sequence). CDR3 coding DNA: TGTGCCAGCTCGACAGGAAACTACGAGCAGTACTTC. Protein: CASSTGNYEQYF.

The chain joins TRBV9 to TRBJ2-7; tentatively, D is TRBD1 (6 bases). There are 14 residues in the CDR3. V dropped 3 bases and J dropped 5 bases, with 15 bases sitting between them. Germline lookup yields CDR1 SGDLS and CDR2 YYNGEE. The CDR3 sequence is CASSGGQNPNEQYF. The CDR3 nucleotides are TGTGCCAGCAGCGGTGGACAGAACCCAAACGAGCAGTACTTC.

The V and J genes are TRBV6-1 and TRBJ2-7; the match to TRBD1 covers 7 bases. Germline CDR1 and CDR2: MNHNS and SASEGT. V shed 6 bases, J shed 0 bases, and the junction held 5 bases outside the gene matches. There are 14 residues in the CDR3. Here the CDR3 reads CASSLTGISYEQYF. In DNA, the CDR3 is TGTGCCAGCAGCCTGACAGGGATCTCCTACGAGCAGTACTTC.

The genes are TRBV7-2 and TRBJ2-7, with TRBD1 matching 7 bases. The CDR3 runs 13 residues. The ends lost 5 bases at V and 5 bases at J; junction bases unmatched: 6. Germline-derived CDR1 and CDR2 are SGHTA and FQGNSA. The CDR3 reads CASSKTGFHEQYF. The CDR3 DNA reads TGTGCCAGCAGCAAGACAGGGTTCCACGAGCAGTACTTC.

The sample holds one count of this clone. The V gene is TRBV6-1, the J gene TRBJ1-1; 11 nucleotides match TRBD1. Unmatched junction bases numbered 11, after V lost 8 bases and J lost 6 bases. This CDR3 has 15 residues. CDR1 is MNHNS, CDR2 SASEGT, per germline. This CDR3 is CASGAGTGGFSEAFF. Written as DNA, the CDR3 is TGTGCCAGCGGAGCCGGGACAGGGGGTTTTTCTGAAGCTTTCTTT.

The chain has TRBV9 and TRBJ1-5, with D possibly being TRBD1 (6 bases). V was clipped by 4 bases and J by 0 bases, with 11 bases between them. The CDR3 length is 15 residues. Per germline, CDR1 SGDLS and CDR2 YYNGEE. The CDR3 reads CASSWGQDSNQPQHF. The CDR3 coding sequence is TGTGCCAGCAGCTGGGGACAAGATAGCAATCAGCCCCAGCATTTT.

The gene calls are TRBV19 and TRBJ1-4; D is perhaps TRBD1 (6 bases). Germline CDR1 is LNHDA and CDR2 is SQIVND (reference sequence). The CDR3 length is 14 residues. V lost 3 bases and J lost 5, with 10 bases in between. CDR3 nucleotides: TGTGCCAGTAGTATCGGACAGAAGAATGAAAAACTGTTTTTT. Protein: CASSIGQKNEKLFF.